This T cell receptor (beta chain) appears in the sequencing data of a study of blood T cell repertoires in COVID-19. Background on the study: COVID-19 samples collected from the United States, Italy and Spain covered acute and convalescent phases. Nucleic acid was either cDNA or gDNA, and it came from T cells, B-cell-depleted T cells, or PBMCs.

In the study's own analysis: Reference gene primers were amplified, and this amplification served to estimate nucleated cell counts. The table came from immunoSEQ multiplex PCR; TCRdb's copy has only in-frame clones and leaves some out. Clone size and V and J calls were adopted from that table, with D and trimming inferred from the DNA. The repertoire consists of around 180,000 clones, with 70% to 90% occurring once and the leading ten covering over 2.5%. This clonotype was sampled from a man between 60 and 70 years old with acute or convalescent COVID-19. The sample taken for sequencing was peripheral blood.

The CDR3 nucleotides are TGTGCCAGCAGATCGACAGGTTCGGGGGAGCTGTTTTTT. It specifies CASRSTGSGELFF. The chain has TRBV12-3 or TRBV12-4 and TRBJ2-2, with TRBD1 as a possible D gene (6 bases). V dropped 6 bases and J dropped 8 bases, with 13 bases sitting between them. The CDR3 runs to 13 residues.